This T cell receptor beta chain was captured by sequencing in a study of blood T cell repertoires in COVID-19. Study context: The origin of the acute and convalescent COVID-19 samples was the United States, Italy and Spain. PBMCs, B-cell-depleted T cells, or T cells were the source of the cDNA or gDNA that made up the material.

Per germline, CDR1 MGHRA and CDR2 YSYEKL. The CDR3 consists of 15 residues. Trimming pared 4 bases from V and 1 base from J, leaving 12 bases between. Under the authors' procedure: Cell counts per sample came from amplifying reference gene primers. Method: immunoSEQ multiplex PCR; TCRdb's copy keeps in-frame clones and lacks some. Clone size and V and J calls were adopted from that table, with D and trimming inferred from the DNA. The sample consists of approximately 110,000 clones, roughly 80% of them appearing once. The chain couples TRBV4-1 to TRBJ2-3, with D perhaps matching TRBD1 (6 bases). Sequences were obtained from peripheral blood. The sequence was obtained from a man between 70 and 80 years old with active or convalescent COVID-19. The chain's CDR3 is CASSPGERRTDTQYF. The DNA for the CDR3 is TGCGCCAGCAGCCCAGGGGAGCGCCGCACAGATACGCAGTATTTT.